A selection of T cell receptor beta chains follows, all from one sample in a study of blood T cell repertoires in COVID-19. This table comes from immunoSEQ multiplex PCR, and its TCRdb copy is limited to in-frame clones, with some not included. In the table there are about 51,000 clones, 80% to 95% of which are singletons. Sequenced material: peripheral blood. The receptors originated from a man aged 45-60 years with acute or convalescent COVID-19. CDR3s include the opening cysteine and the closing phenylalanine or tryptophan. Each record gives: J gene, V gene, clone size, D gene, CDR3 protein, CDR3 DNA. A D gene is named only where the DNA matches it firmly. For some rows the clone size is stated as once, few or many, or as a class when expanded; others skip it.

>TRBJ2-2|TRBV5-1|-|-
CASSLDPSDTGELFF
TGCGCCAGCAGCTTGGATCCGTCGGACACCGGGGAGCTGTTTTTT
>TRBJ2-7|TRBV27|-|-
CASSLGSTGGLTDEQYF
TGTGCCAGCAGTTTAGGGTCAACAGGTGGCCTGACGGACGAGCAGTACTTC
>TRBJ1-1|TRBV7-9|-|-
CASSSQGGTEAFF
TGTGCCAGCAGCTCTCAGGGAGGTACTGAAGCTTTCTTT
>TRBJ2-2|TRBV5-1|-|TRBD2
CASRRTSGVIGELFF
TGCGCCAGCAGACGAACTAGCGGGGTGATCGGGGAGCTGTTTTTT
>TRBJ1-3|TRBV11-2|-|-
CASSLREVGTTSGNTIYF
TGTGCCAGCAGCCTTAGAGAGGTGGGGACAACCTCTGGAAACACCATATATTTT
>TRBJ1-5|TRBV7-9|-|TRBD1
CASSEGQISNQPQHF
TGTGCCAGCAGCGAGGGACAGATTAGCAATCAGCCCCAGCATTTT
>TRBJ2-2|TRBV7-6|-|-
CASSLRGRNTGELFF
TGTGCCAGCAGCTTACGCGGCAGGAACACCGGGGAGCTGTTTTTT
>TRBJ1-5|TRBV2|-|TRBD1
CASSGTGMTQHF
TGTGCCAGCAGCGGGACAGGGATGACCCAGCATTTT
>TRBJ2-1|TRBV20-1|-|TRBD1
CSASEGQGVSYNEQFF
TGCAGTGCTAGTGAAGGACAGGGAGTCTCCTACAATGAGCAGTTCTTC
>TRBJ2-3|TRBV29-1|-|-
CSAQSTQDTQYF
TGCAGCGCTCAGTCCACGCAAGATACGCAGTATTTT
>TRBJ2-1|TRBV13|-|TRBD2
CASRPQTSYYNEQFF
TGTGCCAGCAGACCCCAGACTAGCTACTACAATGAGCAGTTCTTC
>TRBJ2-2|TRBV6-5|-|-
CASSLRDFNTGELFF
TGTGCCAGCAGTCTCCGGGACTTTAACACCGGGGAGCTGTTTTTT
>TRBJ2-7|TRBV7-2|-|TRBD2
CASSYASGGTSYEQYF
TGTGCCAGCAGCTATGCTTCGGGGGGGACGTCCTACGAGCAGTACTTC
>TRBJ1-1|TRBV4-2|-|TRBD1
CASSREPGQVNTEAFF
TGTGCCAGCAGCCGCGAACCGGGACAGGTTAACACTGAAGCTTTCTTT
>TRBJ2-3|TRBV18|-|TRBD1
CASSPPRQGSDTQYF
TGTGCCAGCTCACCACCTAGACAGGGTTCAGATACGCAGTATTTT
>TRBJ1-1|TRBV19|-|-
CASGSGSYTEAFF
TGTGCCAGTGGGTCGGGGTCCTACACTGAAGCTTTCTTT
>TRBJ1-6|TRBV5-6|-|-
CASSFGVSNSPLHF
TGTGCCAGCAGCTTCGGAGTTAGCAATTCACCCCTCCACTTT
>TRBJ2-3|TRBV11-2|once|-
CASSLDLPPGDTQYF
TGTGCCAGCAGCTTAGACCTACCACCAGGGGATACGCAGTATTTT
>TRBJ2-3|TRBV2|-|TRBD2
CARGAGGRWGTDTQYF
TGTGCCCGCGGAGCGGGGGGGCGGTGGGGCACAGATACGCAGTATTTT
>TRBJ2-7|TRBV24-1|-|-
CATSDSSRYPYEQYF
TGTGCCACCAGTGATAGCAGCAGGTACCCCTACGAGCAGTACTTC
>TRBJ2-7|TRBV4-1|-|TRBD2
CASSQSRTSFYEQYF
TGCGCCAGCAGCCAAAGTAGGACTAGCTTCTACGAGCAGTACTTC
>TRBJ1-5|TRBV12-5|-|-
CASGPTGFQPQHF
TGTGCTAGTGGCCCAACAGGGTTTCAGCCCCAGCATTTT
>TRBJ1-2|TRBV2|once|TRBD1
CASSRQGTPNGYTF
TGTGCCAGCAGTCGACAGGGGACGCCTAATGGCTACACCTTC
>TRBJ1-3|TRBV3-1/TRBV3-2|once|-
CASSQVRVNRAGNTIYF
TGTGCCAGCAGCCAAGTCCGGGTGAACAGGGCTGGAAACACCATATATTTT
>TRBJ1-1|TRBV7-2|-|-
CASSLVGERAFF
TGTGCCAGCAGCTTAGTAGGGGAAAGGGCTTTCTTT
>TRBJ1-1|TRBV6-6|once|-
CATFQGYTEAFF
TGTGCCACCTTTCAGGGATACACTGAAGCTTTCTTT
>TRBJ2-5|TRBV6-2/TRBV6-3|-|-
CASSYFGGETQYF
TGTGCCAGCAGCTATTTCGGGGGAGAGACCCAGTACTTC